This T cell receptor (beta chain) was profiled in a study of read filtering for tumor transcriptome and immune sequencing. Turning to the study itself: Per sample, TCR-region reads ranged about 4 to 10.27 million by IR-seq, roughly 80 to 1,300 by RNA-seq. Overall study findings and caveats: RNA-seq captured clonotypes less deeply and reliably than IR-seq.

There are many counts of this clonotype. No antigen is known for it. Trimming took 6 bases from V and 7 from J, leaving 10 bases between them. This CDR3 is 12 amino acids long. CDR1 MNHEY and CDR2 SVGEGT come from the germline V gene. From about 400 ng of RNA, a library with molecular barcoded alpha/delta and beta/gamma adaptors was made. TCRdb re-derived calls from the reads in MiXCR, one entry per CDR3 protein. The data hold some 50,000 distinct CDR3 sequences, with roughly a fifth observed a single time. The chain recombines TRBV6-2 or TRBV6-3 with TRBJ1-5; no clear D. Sample: a population of CD138-negative cells sorted from bone marrow. The sequence was obtained from a donor aged 40 or over with multiple myeloma. The CDR3 sequence: CASRPRGQPQHF. CDR3 DNA: TGTGCCAGCAGGCCACGTGGGCAGCCCCAGCATTTT.